This T cell receptor (beta chain) was documented in a study of shared clonotypes between healthy human individuals. The CDR3 sequence is 14 residues long. Unmatched junction bases numbered 2, after V lost 5 bases and J lost 0 bases. From germline, CDR1 is SGHNT and CDR2 YENEEA. CD4+ cells yielded CD45RA+ naive and CD45RA-negative memory subsets. The method was immunoSEQ multiplex PCR; TCRdb's version includes in-frame clones alone and lacks a portion of them. The repertoire consists of about 1.5 million clones, with 95% to 99% occurring once and the leading ten covering 0.4% to 0.55%. Sequencing was performed on naive CD4+ T cells sorted from blood. Subset in this sample: CD45RA+ positively selected. The receptor comes from a young man in good health. The chain recombines TRBV11-3 with TRBJ2-3; 7 bases match TRBD2. The CDR3 DNA reads as TGTGCCAGCAGCCTAGCGGCGAGCACAGATACGCAGTATTTT. This codes for CASSLAASTDTQYF.